This TCR beta chain was captured by sequencing in a study of cytomegalovirus exposure and HLA in healthy donors. Study outcomes and limitations: Most TCR sequences were uncommon, yet certain public TCRs appeared in many donors. Later, an analysis found that common viral pathogens appeared to be linked with several of the most significant clusters. With DRB1 most and HLA-C fewest, TCR association rates differed between HLA loci in a later analysis.

To note about this clone: The antigen is not known.

This CDR3 contains 14 residues. V shed 2 bases and J shed 5 bases, with 13 bases lying between them. Germline assignment: CDR1 SGHAT and CDR2 FQNNGV. Both 60 Vbeta primers and 13 Jbeta primers went into the PCR. Assay used: immunoSEQ multiplex PCR; TCRdb lists only in-frame clones, some missing. The sample lists about 190,000 clones, approximately 82% occurring once. The rearrangement uses TRBV11-2 and TRBJ2-7, with TRBD1 as a possible D gene (6 bases). The TCR originated in a woman aged 45 to 65 in good health and CMV-seropositive. The specimen sequenced was PBMCs. The CDR3 spells CASSLNRAIHEQYF. The CDR3 bases are TGTGCCAGCAGCTTAAACAGGGCAATCCACGAGCAGTACTTC. Full variable domain (rest looked up from reference TRBV11-2 and TRBJ2-7): EAGVAQSPRYKIIEKRQSVAFWCNPISGHATLYWYQQILGQGPKLLIQFQNNGVVDDSQLPKDRFSAERLKGVDSTLKIQPAKLEDSAVYLCASSLNRAIHEQYFGPGTRLTVT.